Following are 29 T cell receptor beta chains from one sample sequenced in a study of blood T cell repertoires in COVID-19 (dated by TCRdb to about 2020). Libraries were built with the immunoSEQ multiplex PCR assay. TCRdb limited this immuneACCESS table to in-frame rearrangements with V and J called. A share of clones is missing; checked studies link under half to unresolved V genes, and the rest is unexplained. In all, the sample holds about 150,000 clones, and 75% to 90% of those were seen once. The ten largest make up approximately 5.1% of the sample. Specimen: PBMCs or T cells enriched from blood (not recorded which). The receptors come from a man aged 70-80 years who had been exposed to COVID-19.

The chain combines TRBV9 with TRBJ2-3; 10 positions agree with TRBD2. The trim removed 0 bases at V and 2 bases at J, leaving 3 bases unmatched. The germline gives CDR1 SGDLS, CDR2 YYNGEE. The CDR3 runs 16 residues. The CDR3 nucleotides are TGTGCCAGCAGCGTAGGGACTAGCGGAAACACAGATACGCAGTATTTT. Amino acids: CASSVGTSGNTDTQYF.

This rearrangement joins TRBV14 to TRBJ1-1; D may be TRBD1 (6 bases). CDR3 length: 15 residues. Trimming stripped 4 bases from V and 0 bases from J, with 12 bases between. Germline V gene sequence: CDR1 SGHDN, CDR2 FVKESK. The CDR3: CASSPSGGLNTEAFF. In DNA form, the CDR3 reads TGTGCCAGCAGCCCCAGCGGGGGCCTGAACACTGAAGCTTTCTTT.

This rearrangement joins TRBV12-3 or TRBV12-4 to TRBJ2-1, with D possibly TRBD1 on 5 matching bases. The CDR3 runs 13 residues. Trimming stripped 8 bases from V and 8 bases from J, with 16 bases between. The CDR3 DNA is TGTGCCAGCGGGGAAGGACAAATCTATGAGCAGTTCTTC. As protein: CASGEGQIYEQFF.

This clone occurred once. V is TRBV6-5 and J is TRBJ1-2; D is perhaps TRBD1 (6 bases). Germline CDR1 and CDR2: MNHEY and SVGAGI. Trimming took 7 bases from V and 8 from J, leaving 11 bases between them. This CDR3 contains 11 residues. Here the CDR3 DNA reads TGTGCCAGCACCAACAGGGACGGCTACACCTTC. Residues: CASTNRDGYTF.

CDR3 nucleotides: TGTGCCAGCTCACCACGAACCGCGAGCTCCTACAATGAGCAGTTCTTC. Amino acid sequence: CASSPRTASSYNEQFF. The J gene is TRBJ2-1, the V gene TRBV18, with D unclear. Trimming removed 1 base at V and 0 bases at J, with 10 bases between. CDR1 is KGHSH, CDR2 LQKENI, per germline. CDR3 length: 16 amino acids.

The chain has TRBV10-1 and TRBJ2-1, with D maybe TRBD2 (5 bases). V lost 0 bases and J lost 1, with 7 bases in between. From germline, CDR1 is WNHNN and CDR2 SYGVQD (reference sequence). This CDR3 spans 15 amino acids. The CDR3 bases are TGCGCCAGCAGTGAGTCTTGGGAGTCCTACAATGAGCAGTTCTTC. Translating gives CASSESWESYNEQFF.

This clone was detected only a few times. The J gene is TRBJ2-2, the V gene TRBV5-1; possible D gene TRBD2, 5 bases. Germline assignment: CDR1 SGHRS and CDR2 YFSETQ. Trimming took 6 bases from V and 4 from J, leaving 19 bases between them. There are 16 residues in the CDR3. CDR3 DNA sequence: TGCGCCAGCACCGATCCTAGCAGTTCTGGCACCGGGGAGCTGTTTTTT. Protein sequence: CASTDPSSSGTGELFF.

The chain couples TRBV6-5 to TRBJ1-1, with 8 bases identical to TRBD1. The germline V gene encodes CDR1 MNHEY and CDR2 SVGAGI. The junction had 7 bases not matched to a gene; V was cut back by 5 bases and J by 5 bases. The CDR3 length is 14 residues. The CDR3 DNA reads TGTGCCAGCAGTACTTTCAGGGGGCGAACTGAAGCTTTCTTT. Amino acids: CASSTFRGRTEAFF.

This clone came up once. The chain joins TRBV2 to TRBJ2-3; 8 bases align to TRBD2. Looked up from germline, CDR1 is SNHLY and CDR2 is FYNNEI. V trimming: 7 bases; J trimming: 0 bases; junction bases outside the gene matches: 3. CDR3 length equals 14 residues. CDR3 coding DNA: TGTGCCAGCAAACCGGGAGGGAGCACAGATACGCAGTATTTT. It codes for CASKPGGSTDTQYF.

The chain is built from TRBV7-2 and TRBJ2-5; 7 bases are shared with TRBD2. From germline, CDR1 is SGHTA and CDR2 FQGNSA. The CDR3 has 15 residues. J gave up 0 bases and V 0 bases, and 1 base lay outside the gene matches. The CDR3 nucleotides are TGTGCCAGCAGCTTAGCGGGGGGGGACCAAGAGACCCAGTACTTC. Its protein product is CASSLAGGDQETQYF. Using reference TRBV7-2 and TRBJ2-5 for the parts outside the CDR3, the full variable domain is GAGVSQSPSNKVTEKGKDVELRCDPISGHTALYWYRQSLGQGLEFLIYFQGNSAPDKSGLPSDRFSAERTGGSVSTLTIQRTQQEDSAVYLCASSLAGGDQETQYFGPGTRLLVL.

The CDR3 loop reads CATQRNRDSRVYAITF. In DNA, the CDR3 is TGTGCCACCCAGAGAAATCGGGACAGCCGGGTCTATGCTATTACCTTC. The rearrangement links TRBV3-1 (or the pseudogene TRBV3-2) to TRBJ1-2; 7 bases are shared with TRBD1. The junction had 28 bases not matched to a gene; V was cut back by 10 bases and J by 14 bases. CDR1 and CDR2 (germline): LGHDT, YNNKEL (reference sequence). This CDR3 comprises 16 residues.

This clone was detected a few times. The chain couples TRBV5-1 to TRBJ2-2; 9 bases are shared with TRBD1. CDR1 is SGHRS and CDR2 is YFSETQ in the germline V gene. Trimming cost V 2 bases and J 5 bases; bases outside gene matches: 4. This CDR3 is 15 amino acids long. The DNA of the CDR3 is TGCGCCAGCAGCTTAACAGGGGGCGCTACCGGGGAGCTGTTTTTT. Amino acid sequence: CASSLTGGATGELFF.

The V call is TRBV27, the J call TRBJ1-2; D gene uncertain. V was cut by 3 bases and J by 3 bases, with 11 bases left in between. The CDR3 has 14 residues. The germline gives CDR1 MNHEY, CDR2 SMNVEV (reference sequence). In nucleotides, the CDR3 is TGTGCCAGCAGTTTCGATGTCACTGACTATGGCTACACCTTC. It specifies CASSFDVTDYGYTF.

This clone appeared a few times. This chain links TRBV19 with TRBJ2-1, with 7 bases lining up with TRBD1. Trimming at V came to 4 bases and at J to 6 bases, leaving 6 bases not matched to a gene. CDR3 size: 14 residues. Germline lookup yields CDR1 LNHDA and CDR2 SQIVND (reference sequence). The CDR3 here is CASSSRGISNEQFF. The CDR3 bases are TGTGCCAGTAGTAGCAGGGGGATTTCCAATGAGCAGTTCTTC.

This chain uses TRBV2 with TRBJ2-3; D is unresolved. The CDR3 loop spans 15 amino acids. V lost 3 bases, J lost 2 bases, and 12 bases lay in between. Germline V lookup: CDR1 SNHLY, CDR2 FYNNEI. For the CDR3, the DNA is TGTGCCAGCAGTGATACTTTGGTCACCACAGATACGCAGTATTTT. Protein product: CASSDTLVTTDTQYF.

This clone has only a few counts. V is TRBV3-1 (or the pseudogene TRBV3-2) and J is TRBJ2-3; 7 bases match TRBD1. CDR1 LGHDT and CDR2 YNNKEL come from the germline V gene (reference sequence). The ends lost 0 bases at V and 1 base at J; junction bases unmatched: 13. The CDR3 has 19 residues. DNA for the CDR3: TGTGCCAGCAGCCAAGAAAGACAGGAGACAGGGTGCGGCACAGATACGCAGTATTTT. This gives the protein CASSQERQETGCGTDTQYF.

The CDR3 DNA is TGTGCCAGCAGCTTAGTTTCCTTGAACACTGAAGCTTTCTTT. Translated, it gives CASSLVSLNTEAFF. The chain uses TRBV7-2 and TRBJ1-1; D is unclear. The germline V gene encodes CDR1 SGHTA and CDR2 FQGNSA. Trimming pared 1 base from V and 0 bases from J, leaving 6 bases between. The CDR3 sequence is 14 residues long.

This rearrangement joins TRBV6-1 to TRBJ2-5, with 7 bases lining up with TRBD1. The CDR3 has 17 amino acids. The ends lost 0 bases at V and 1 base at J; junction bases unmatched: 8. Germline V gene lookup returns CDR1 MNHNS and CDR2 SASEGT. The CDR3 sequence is CASSEAHRQGVQETQYF. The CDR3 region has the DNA TGTGCCAGCAGTGAAGCCCACAGACAGGGAGTCCAAGAGACCCAGTACTTC.

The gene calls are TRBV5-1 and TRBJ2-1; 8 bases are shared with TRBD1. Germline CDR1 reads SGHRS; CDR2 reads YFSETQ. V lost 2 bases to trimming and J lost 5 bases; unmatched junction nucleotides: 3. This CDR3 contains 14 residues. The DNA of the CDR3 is TGCGCCAGCAGCTTTTGGGACAGGAACAATGAGCAGTTCTTC. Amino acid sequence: CASSFWDRNNEQFF.

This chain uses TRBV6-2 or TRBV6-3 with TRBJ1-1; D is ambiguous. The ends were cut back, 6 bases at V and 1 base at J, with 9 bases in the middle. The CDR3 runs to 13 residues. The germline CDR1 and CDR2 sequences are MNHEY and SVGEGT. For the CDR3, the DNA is TGTGCCAGCAGCCCGGGAGGGAACACTGAAGCTTTCTTT. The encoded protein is CASSPGGNTEAFF.

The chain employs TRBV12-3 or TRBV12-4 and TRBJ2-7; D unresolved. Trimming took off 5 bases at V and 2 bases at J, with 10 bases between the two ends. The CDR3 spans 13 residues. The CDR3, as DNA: TGTGCCAGCAGTCGTGATCGGGCCTACGAGCAGTACTTC. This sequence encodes CASSRDRAYEQYF.

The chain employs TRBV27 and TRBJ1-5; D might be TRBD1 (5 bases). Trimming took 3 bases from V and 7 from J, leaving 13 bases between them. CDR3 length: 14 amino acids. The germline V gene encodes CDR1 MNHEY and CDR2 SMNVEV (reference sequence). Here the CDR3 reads CASSFAGPEQPQHF. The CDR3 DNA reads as TGTGCCAGCAGTTTTGCAGGGCCCGAGCAGCCCCAGCATTTT.

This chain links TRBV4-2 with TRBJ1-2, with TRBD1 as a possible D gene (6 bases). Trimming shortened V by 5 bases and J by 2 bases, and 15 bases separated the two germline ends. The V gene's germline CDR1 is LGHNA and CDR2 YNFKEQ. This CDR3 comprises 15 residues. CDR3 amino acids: CASSDNSGTNYGYTF. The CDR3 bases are TGTGCCAGCAGCGACAATTCCGGGACAAACTATGGCTACACCTTC.

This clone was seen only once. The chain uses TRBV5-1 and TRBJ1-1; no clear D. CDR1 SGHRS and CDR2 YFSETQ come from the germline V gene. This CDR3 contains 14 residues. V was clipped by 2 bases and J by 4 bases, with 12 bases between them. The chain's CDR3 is CASSFPREGTEAFF. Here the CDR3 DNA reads TGCGCCAGCAGCTTCCCTAGGGAGGGCACTGAAGCTTTCTTT. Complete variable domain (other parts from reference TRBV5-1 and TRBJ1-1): KAGVTQTPRYLIKTRGQQVTLSCSPISGHRSVSWYQQTPGQGLQFLFEYFSETQRNKGNFPGRFSGRQFSNSRSEMNVSTLELGDSALYLCASSFPREGTEAFFGQGTRLTVV.

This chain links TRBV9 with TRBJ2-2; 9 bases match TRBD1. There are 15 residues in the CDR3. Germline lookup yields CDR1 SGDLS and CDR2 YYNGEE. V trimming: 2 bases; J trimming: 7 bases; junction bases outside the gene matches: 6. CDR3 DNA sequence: TGTGCCAGCAGCGTCGGACAGGGGTTGGGCGGGGAGCTGTTTTTT. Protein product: CASSVGQGLGGELFF.

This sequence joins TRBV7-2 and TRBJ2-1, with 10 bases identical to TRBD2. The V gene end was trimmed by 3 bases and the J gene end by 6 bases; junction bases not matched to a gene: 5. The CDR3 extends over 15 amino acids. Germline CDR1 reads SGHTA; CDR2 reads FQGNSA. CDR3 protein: CASSFGLAATNEQFF. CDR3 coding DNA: TGTGCCAGCAGCTTCGGACTAGCGGCGACCAATGAGCAGTTCTTC.

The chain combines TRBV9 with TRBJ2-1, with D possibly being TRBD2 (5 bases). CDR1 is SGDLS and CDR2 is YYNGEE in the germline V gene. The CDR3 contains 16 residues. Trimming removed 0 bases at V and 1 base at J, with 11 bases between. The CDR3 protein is CASSVGAGDSYNEQFF. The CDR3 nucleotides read TGTGCCAGCAGCGTAGGTGCCGGGGATTCCTACAATGAGCAGTTCTTC.

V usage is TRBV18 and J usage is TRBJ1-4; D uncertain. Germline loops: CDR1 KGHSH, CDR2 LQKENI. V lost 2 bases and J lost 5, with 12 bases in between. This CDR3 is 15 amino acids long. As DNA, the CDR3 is TGTGCCAGCTCACCAGGAGGGCTGGAGAATGAAAAACTGTTTTTT. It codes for CASSPGGLENEKLFF.

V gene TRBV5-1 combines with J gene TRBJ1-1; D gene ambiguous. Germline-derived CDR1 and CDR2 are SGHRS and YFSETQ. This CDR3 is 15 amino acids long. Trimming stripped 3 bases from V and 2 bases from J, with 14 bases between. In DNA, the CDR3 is TGCGCCAGCAGCTCTGGCAGCGGGGATAACACTGAAGCTTTCTTT. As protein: CASSSGSGDNTEAFF.